The 11 T cell receptor beta chains presented below share a single source sample, sequenced in a study of blood T cell repertoires in COVID-19 (dated by TCRdb to the early 2020s). The library was prepared using the immunoSEQ multiplex PCR assay. In its TCRdb copy, this immuneACCESS table keeps in-frame sequences only and misses some clones. Where compared with another copy, unresolved V genes explain less than half of these, and the others have no known cause. Across this sample there are 250,000 to 300,000 clones, with under 90% seen only once. The ten largest clones add up to 2% to 2.5% of the sample. What was sequenced was peripheral blood. Source of these receptors: a man between 45 and 60 years old with acute or convalescent COVID-19.

The chain links TRBV10-3 to TRBJ2-7; D call uncertain. Trimming stripped 0 bases from V and 2 bases from J, with 8 bases between. CDR1 is ENHRY and CDR2 is SYGVKD in the germline V gene. The CDR3 is 14 amino acids. CDR3 in DNA: TGTGCCATCAGTGAGTCGAGCCGGGCCTACGAGCAGTACTTC. It is translated as CAISESSRAYEQYF.

This clone was seen only once. V usage is TRBV2 and J usage is TRBJ1-5; 7 bases match TRBD1. The CDR3 covers 15 residues. Trimming removed 1 base from V and 1 base from J; junction bases left unmatched: 1. The germline V gene encodes CDR1 SNHLY and CDR2 FYNNEI. CDR3 sequence reads: CASSEEQGSNQPQHF. In DNA, the CDR3 is TGTGCCAGCAGTGAAGAACAGGGGAGCAATCAGCCCCAGCATTTT.

The chain combines TRBV12-5 with TRBJ1-2; 7 bases fit TRBD1. Trimming cost V 6 bases and J 5 bases; bases outside gene matches: 6. Germline assignment: CDR1 LGHNT and CDR2 FRNRAP. The CDR3 has 13 residues. The CDR3 sequence is CASGPGQTYGYTF. DNA for the CDR3: TGTGCTAGTGGCCCGGGACAGACTTATGGCTACACCTTC.

The chain uses TRBV10-3 and TRBJ2-2; 9 positions match TRBD1. V lost 3 bases to trimming and J lost 7 bases; unmatched junction nucleotides: 9. Germline V gene sequence: CDR1 ENHRY, CDR2 SYGVKD. There are 16 residues in the CDR3. CDR3 region: CAISDPNRGPNGELFF. In DNA form, the CDR3 reads TGTGCCATCAGTGACCCAAACAGGGGGCCGAACGGGGAGCTGTTTTTT.

The CDR3 nucleotides are TGTGCCAGCAGCCAAAGGCAGGGGGGAGAGACCCAGTACTTC. Protein sequence: CASSQRQGGETQYF. The chain employs TRBV4-2 and TRBJ2-5; D is possibly TRBD1 (7 bases). Germline assignment: CDR1 LGHNA and CDR2 YNFKEQ. The CDR3 sequence is 14 residues long. Deletions cut 2 bases from V and 4 bases from J, with 11 bases between.

The genes are TRBV7-2 and TRBJ1-4; 10 bases are shared with TRBD1. Germline-derived CDR1 and CDR2 are SGHTA and FQGNSA. J was trimmed by 4 bases and V by 4 bases; bases with no gene match: 0. The length of the CDR3 is 14 residues. CDR3 DNA sequence: TGTGCCAGCAGCTGGGACAGGGGTAATGAAAAACTGTTTTTT. Its protein is CASSWDRGNEKLFF.

The J gene is TRBJ1-2, the V gene TRBV3-1 (or the pseudogene TRBV3-2), with 7 nucleotides matching TRBD1. CDR3 length equals 18 residues. The germline gives CDR1 LGHDT, CDR2 YNNKEL (reference sequence). J was trimmed by 0 bases and V by 2 bases; bases with no gene match: 12. The DNA of the CDR3 is TGTGCCAGCAGCCAAAGGACGACAGGGACCGGATCTAACTATGGCTACACCTTC. Translating gives CASSQRTTGTGSNYGYTF.

The chain carries TRBV10-3 and TRBJ2-3, with 7 bases identical to TRBD1. Per the germline V gene, CDR1 is ENHRY and CDR2 is SYGVKD. J was trimmed by 2 bases and V by 0 bases; bases with no gene match: 8. This CDR3 has 17 amino acids. The CDR3 nucleotides read TGTGCCATCAGTGAGTCTAGGGGAACAGGGGCCACAGATACGCAGTATTTT. Protein: CAISESRGTGATDTQYF.

This chain uses TRBV29-1 with TRBJ2-7; perhaps TRBD1 as D (5 bases). The CDR3 is made up of 10 amino acids. Between the trimmed V and J ends, which lost 4 bases and 5 bases, there was a span of 6 bases. CDR1 SQVTM and CDR2 ANQGSEA come from the germline V gene. The CDR3 protein is CSVAGNEQYF. In DNA form, the CDR3 reads TGCAGCGTTGCAGGGAACGAGCAGTACTTC.

This clone was seen ten or more times. CDR3 region: CASSQDAGSDTEAFF. CDR3 coding DNA: TGCGCCAGCAGCCAAGATGCAGGGTCAGACACTGAAGCTTTCTTT. The V call is TRBV4-1, the J call TRBJ1-1, with a possible D match to TRBD1 (5 bases). The ends were cut back, 0 bases at V and 3 bases at J, with 11 bases in the middle. The CDR3 is 15 amino acids. The germline gives CDR1 MGHRA, CDR2 YSYEKL.

V usage is TRBV25-1 and J usage is TRBJ1-6; D is possibly TRBD1 (6 bases). From germline, CDR1 is MGHDK and CDR2 SYGVNS. Trimming left V 4 bases short and J 0 bases short, with 10 bases between. This CDR3 has 16 residues. This CDR3 is CASSVARGSYNSPLHF. The CDR3 DNA reads TGTGCCAGCAGTGTTGCCAGGGGCTCCTATAATTCACCCCTCCACTTT.